What follows are 22 T cell receptor beta chains derived from one specimen sequenced in a study of blood T cell repertoires in COVID-19. Sequenced by immunoSEQ multiplex PCR; TCRdb stores in-frame clones only, minus some. The table records 160,000 or so clones, approximately 90% of them present only once. The sequenced sample consisted of peripheral blood. The origin of the receptors is a man in his late teens or twenties with acute or convalescent COVID-19.

This clone has only a few counts. The chain has TRBV2 and TRBJ2-7, with D possibly being TRBD2 (7 bases). The length of the CDR3 is 15 residues. Germline CDR1 reads SNHLY; CDR2 reads FYNNEI. V was trimmed by 2 bases and J by 0 bases, leaving 11 bases between them. The CDR3 DNA reads TGTGCCAGCAGTGAACGGGGGGCCCCCTCCTACGAGCAGTACTTC. Translated, it gives CASSERGAPSYEQYF.

This chain connects TRBV7-9 to TRBJ2-1, with 11 bases that match TRBD2. Germline CDR1 is SEHNR and CDR2 is FQNEAQ (reference sequence). There are 15 residues in the CDR3. V trimming: 5 bases; J trimming: 7 bases; junction bases outside the gene matches: 7. The CDR3 DNA reads TGTGCCAGCAGCCCGATAGCGGGGGGGCAGAATGAGCAGTTCTTC. It specifies CASSPIAGGQNEQFF.

This clone was counted between two and nine times. Distinct nucleotide sequences in the sample also encode this CDR3. The chain links TRBV27 to TRBJ2-1; 11 nucleotides line up with TRBD1. V was clipped by 5 bases and J by 3 bases; unmatched bases: 3. The CDR3 has 15 residues. Germline values: CDR1 MNHEY, CDR2 SMNVEV (reference sequence). CDR3 coding DNA: TGTGCCAGCAGTCTCGGGACAGGGGGCTACAATGAGCAGTTCTTC. Protein: CASSLGTGGYNEQFF.

The chain recombines TRBV20-1 with TRBJ2-7; 7 positions agree with TRBD2. Germline V gives CDR1 DFQATT, CDR2 SNEGSKA (reference sequence). The CDR3 extends over 13 amino acids. V shed 3 bases, J shed 3 bases, and the junction held 5 bases outside the gene matches. The CDR3 coding sequence is TGCAGTGCTAGTACGGGAGGATTCTACGAGCAGTACTTC. It is translated as CSASTGGFYEQYF.

The chain is built from TRBV4-2 and TRBJ2-2; 9 bases line up with TRBD2. Germline CDR1 is LGHNA and CDR2 is YNFKEQ. V was pared by 4 bases and J by 5 bases, with 11 bases of the junction left unmatched. This CDR3 spans 17 amino acids. DNA for the CDR3: TGTGCCAGCAGCCCGGGCGGAGCGGGGGGTAGTACCGGGGAGCTGTTTTTT. Its protein product is CASSPGGAGGSTGELFF.

This chain uses TRBV24-1 with TRBJ2-3; 10 bases map to TRBD2. The CDR3 sequence is 18 residues long. The junction had 11 bases not matched to a gene; V was cut back by 3 bases and J by 3 bases. From germline, CDR1 is KGHDR and CDR2 SFDVKD. The CDR3 DNA is TGTGCCACCAGTGATCCACTAGGAGCGGGAGGGCCAACAGATACGCAGTATTTT. Translating it yields CATSDPLGAGGPTDTQYF.

This chain uses TRBV15 with TRBJ1-6; D not resolved. Germline CDR1 LNHNV, CDR2 YYDKDF (reference sequence). The CDR3 runs to 13 residues. V lost 1 base, J lost 9 bases, and 7 bases lay in between. The CDR3 coding sequence is TGTGCCACCAGCAGAGGGTCGAGTTCACCCCTCCACTTT. Residues: CATSRGSSSPLHF. The full variable domain, with the rest looked up from reference TRBV15 and TRBJ1-6, is DAMVIQNPRYQVTQFGKPVTLSCSQTLNHNVMYWYQQKSSQAPKLLFHYYDKDFNNEADTPDNFQSRRPNTSFCFLDIRSPGLGDTAMYLCATSRGSSSPLHFGNGTRLTVT.

The rearrangement joins TRBV27 to TRBJ2-5; perhaps TRBD1 as D (6 bases). Trimming left V 4 bases short and J 7 bases short, with 16 bases between. The germline CDR1 and CDR2 sequences are MNHEY and SMNVEV (reference sequence). The CDR3 length is 14 residues. Written as DNA, the CDR3 is TGTGCCAGCAGTTCCATTCAGGGGACGGCGACCCAGTACTTC. Protein: CASSSIQGTATQYF.

This clone appeared a single time. CDR3 residues: CAILSGLNQPQHF. CDR3 DNA sequence: TGTGCCATCCTGTCGGGACTAAATCAGCCCCAGCATTTT. The chain combines TRBV6-6 with TRBJ1-5, with D possibly TRBD1 on 5 matching bases. CDR1 and CDR2 (germline): MNHNY, SVGAGI (reference sequence). V dropped 10 bases and J dropped 4 bases, with 14 bases sitting between them. The CDR3 runs to 13 residues.

This chain joins TRBV15 and TRBJ2-7, with D unresolved. Trimming left V 0 bases short and J 3 bases short, with 6 bases between. Germline V lookup: CDR1 LNHNV, CDR2 YYDKDF (reference sequence). The CDR3 covers 13 residues. CDR3 loop: CATSRDPGYEQYF. The CDR3 DNA follows: TGTGCCACCAGCAGAGATCCCGGCTACGAGCAGTACTTC.

The rearrangement links TRBV5-1 to TRBJ2-1, with D perhaps matching TRBD2 (5 bases). This CDR3 has 14 residues. V lost 4 bases and J 5 bases, leaving 13 bases between the germline ends. Germline V gives CDR1 SGHRS, CDR2 YFSETQ. CDR3 sequence reads: CASSEGSGDNEQFF. The DNA for the CDR3 is TGCGCCAGCAGCGAGGGATCAGGTGACAATGAGCAGTTCTTC. The whole variable domain, remainder taken from reference TRBV5-1 and TRBJ2-1, is KAGVTQTPRYLIKTRGQQVTLSCSPISGHRSVSWYQQTPGQGLQFLFEYFSETQRNKGNFPGRFSGRQFSNSRSEMNVSTLELGDSALYLCASSEGSGDNEQFFGPGTRLTVL.

This chain's CDR3 is CASSKTGGASYGYTF. In DNA, the CDR3 is TGTGCCAGTAGTAAAACAGGGGGCGCCTCCTATGGCTACACCTTC. The chain combines TRBV19 with TRBJ1-2; 9 bases align to TRBD1. CDR1 is LNHDA, CDR2 SQIVND, per germline (reference sequence). The CDR3 loop spans 15 amino acids. The junction had 7 bases not matched to a gene; V was cut back by 4 bases and J by 4 bases. Together with reference TRBV19 and TRBJ1-2, the CDR3 gives the full variable domain: DGGITQSPKYLFRKEGQNVTLSCEQNLNHDAMYWYRQDPGQGLRLIYYSQIVNDFQKGDIAEGYSVSREKKESFPLTVTSAQKNPTAFYLCASSKTGGASYGYTFGSGTRLTVV.

The chain recombines TRBV18 with TRBJ2-7, with D maybe TRBD2 (5 bases). The CDR3 totals 15 residues. V was trimmed by 0 bases and J by 6 bases, leaving 15 bases between them. CDR1 and CDR2 from the germline V gene are KGHSH and LQKENI. The CDR3 sequence: CASSPPGPLGIEQYF. The DNA of the CDR3 is TGTGCCAGCTCACCACCTGGCCCCCTCGGGATCGAGCAGTACTTC.

The chain is built from TRBV12-5 and TRBJ1-1; maybe TRBD1 (6 bases). Trimming pared 1 base from V and 4 bases from J, leaving 19 bases between. Germline loops: CDR1 LGHNT, CDR2 FRNRAP. The CDR3 consists of 17 residues. The CDR3 is CASGLAILQGQGTEAFF. The CDR3 DNA reads TGTGCTAGTGGTTTGGCCATTCTACAGGGCCAGGGCACTGAAGCTTTCTTT.

The chain links TRBV4-1 to TRBJ2-1; 7 bases agree with TRBD2. J lost 16 bases, V lost 4 bases, and 16 bases had no gene match. The CDR3 contains 14 residues. Germline CDR1 MGHRA, CDR2 YSYEKL. This chain's CDR3 is CASSPQVLTSPEFF. In DNA form, the CDR3 reads TGCGCCAGCAGCCCCCAGGTTCTGACTAGCCCTGAATTCTTC.

This clone was counted a single time. The gene calls are TRBV6-5 and TRBJ2-7; D possibly corresponds to TRBD2 (6 bases). CDR3 length equals 15 residues. From germline, CDR1 is MNHEY and CDR2 SVGAGI. V was cut by 1 base and J by 6 bases, with 16 bases left in between. The CDR3 region is CASSYFSGSGAEQYF. The CDR3 DNA is TGTGCCAGCAGTTACTTCTCCGGGAGCGGCGCCGAGCAGTACTTC.

The chain employs TRBV19 and TRBJ1-2; maybe TRBD1 (5 bases). Germline V lookup: CDR1 LNHDA, CDR2 SQIVND (reference sequence). This CDR3 is 14 amino acids long. V was shortened by 6 bases and J by 2 bases, with 13 bases between the two germline ends. This chain's CDR3 is CASSPKGINYGYTF. The CDR3, as DNA: TGTGCCAGTAGCCCAAAGGGGATCAACTATGGCTACACCTTC.

The gene calls are TRBV5-1 and TRBJ2-7, with 8 bases aligning to TRBD2. This CDR3 comprises 14 residues. Germline V gene data show CDR1 as SGHRS and CDR2 as YFSETQ. V was pared by 3 bases and J by 6 bases, with 8 bases of the junction left unmatched. This CDR3 reads CASSSNSGNSEQYF. CDR3 DNA: TGCGCCAGCAGCTCTAATAGCGGGAACTCCGAGCAGTACTTC.

The chain is built from TRBV28 and TRBJ2-2, with D tentatively TRBD1 (6 bases). Germline V CDR1 and CDR2: MDHEN, SYDVKM. There are 16 residues in the CDR3. V lost 5 bases, J lost 2 bases, and 15 bases lay in between. CDR3 bases: TGTGCCAGCAGTCTCCACAGGGACCCAAACACCGGGGAGCTGTTTTTT. Translated, it gives CASSLHRDPNTGELFF.

The rearrangement joins TRBV11-2 to TRBJ2-3; 10 positions agree with TRBD2. The length of the CDR3 is 16 residues. From germline, CDR1 is SGHAT and CDR2 FQNNGV. Losses at the gene ends were 2 bases for V and 3 bases for J; bases not matched to a gene: 5. The CDR3 DNA is TGTGCCAGCAGCTTACTAGCGGGGGAAAAGACAGATACGCAGTATTTT. Amino acids: CASSLLAGEKTDTQYF.

This chain connects TRBV19 to TRBJ2-3; 7 nucleotides match TRBD1. Germline lookup yields CDR1 LNHDA and CDR2 SQIVND (reference sequence). The CDR3 extends over 17 amino acids. V lost 4 bases to trimming and J lost 1 base; unmatched junction nucleotides: 11. CDR3 sequence: CASSSSEGAGGTDTQYF. The CDR3 DNA is TGTGCCAGTAGTAGCAGCGAGGGGGCTGGTGGCACAGATACGCAGTATTTT. The full variable domain, its missing parts supplied by reference TRBV19 and TRBJ2-3, is DGGITQSPKYLFRKEGQNVTLSCEQNLNHDAMYWYRQDPGQGLRLIYYSQIVNDFQKGDIAEGYSVSREKKESFPLTVTSAQKNPTAFYLCASSSSEGAGGTDTQYFGPGTRLTVL.

J is TRBJ2-1 and V is TRBV27; D is perhaps TRBD2 (6 bases). CDR1 MNHEY and CDR2 SMNVEV come from the germline V gene (reference sequence). This CDR3 comprises 15 residues. V was cut by 8 bases and J by 0 bases, with 14 bases left in between. The CDR3 DNA follows: TGTGCCAGCCGAATTAGCGGAAACTCCTACAATGAGCAGTTCTTC. The encoded protein is CASRISGNSYNEQFF.